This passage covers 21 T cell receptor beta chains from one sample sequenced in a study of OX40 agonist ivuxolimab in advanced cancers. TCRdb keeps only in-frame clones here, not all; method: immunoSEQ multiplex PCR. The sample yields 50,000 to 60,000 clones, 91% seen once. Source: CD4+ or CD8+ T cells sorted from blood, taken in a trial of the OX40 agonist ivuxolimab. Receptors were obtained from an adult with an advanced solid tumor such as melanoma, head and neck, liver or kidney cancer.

The DNA of the CDR3 is TGTGCCAGCAGTTCCGGGACAGGCCACTACGAGCAGTACTTC. Translating it yields CASSSGTGHYEQYF. The rearrangement uses TRBV27 and TRBJ2-7; 8 bases match TRBD1. Trimming at V came to 4 bases and at J to 3 bases, leaving 5 bases not matched to a gene. CDR1 and CDR2 from the germline V gene are MNHEY and SMNVEV (reference sequence). The CDR3 extends over 14 amino acids.

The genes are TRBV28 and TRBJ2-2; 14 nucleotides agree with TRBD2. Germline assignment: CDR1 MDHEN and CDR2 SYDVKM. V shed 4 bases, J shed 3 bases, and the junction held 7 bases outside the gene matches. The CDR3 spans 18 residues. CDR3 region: CASSSPGLAGGDTGELFF. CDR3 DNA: TGTGCCAGCAGTTCCCCAGGACTAGCGGGAGGCGACACCGGGGAGCTGTTTTTT.

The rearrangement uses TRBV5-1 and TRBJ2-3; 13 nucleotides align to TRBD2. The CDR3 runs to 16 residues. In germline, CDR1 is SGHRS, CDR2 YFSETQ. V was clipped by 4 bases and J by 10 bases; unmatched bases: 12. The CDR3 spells CASSPWTSGSQRPQYF. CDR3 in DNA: TGCGCCAGCAGCCCGTGGACTAGCGGGAGTCAGAGGCCGCAGTATTTT.

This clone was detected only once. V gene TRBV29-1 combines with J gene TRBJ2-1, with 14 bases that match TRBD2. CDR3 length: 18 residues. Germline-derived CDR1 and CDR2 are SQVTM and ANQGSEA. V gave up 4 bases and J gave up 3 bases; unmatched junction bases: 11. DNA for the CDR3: TGCAGCGTTGGTATCCTGGGACTAGCGGGAGTTTTCTACAATGAGCAGTTCTTC. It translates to CSVGILGLAGVFYNEQFF.

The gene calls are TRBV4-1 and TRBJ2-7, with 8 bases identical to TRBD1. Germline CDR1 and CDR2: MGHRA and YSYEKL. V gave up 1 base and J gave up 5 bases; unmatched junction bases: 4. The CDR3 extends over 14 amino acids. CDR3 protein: CASSQVGQANEQYF. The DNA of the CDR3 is TGCGCCAGCAGCCAAGTGGGACAGGCAAACGAGCAGTACTTC.

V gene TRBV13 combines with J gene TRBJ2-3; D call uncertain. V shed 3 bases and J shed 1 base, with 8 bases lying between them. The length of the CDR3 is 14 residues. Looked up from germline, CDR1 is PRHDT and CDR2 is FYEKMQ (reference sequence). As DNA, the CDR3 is TGTGCCAGCAGCTTGGTCTGGGGCACAGATACGCAGTATTTT. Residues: CASSLVWGTDTQYF.

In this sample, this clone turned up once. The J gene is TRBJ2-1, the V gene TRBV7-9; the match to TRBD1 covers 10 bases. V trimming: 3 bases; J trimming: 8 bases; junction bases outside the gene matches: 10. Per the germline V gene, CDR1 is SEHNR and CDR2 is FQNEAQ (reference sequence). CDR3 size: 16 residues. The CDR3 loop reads CASSFHVGQGFDEQFF. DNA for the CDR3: TGTGCCAGCAGCTTTCACGTGGGACAGGGGTTTGATGAGCAGTTCTTC.

The CDR3 loop reads CASSAGTGGGNEQFF. CDR3 nucleotides: TGTGCCAGCAGCGCCGGGACTGGAGGGGGAAATGAGCAGTTCTTC. The genes are TRBV13 and TRBJ2-1; either TRBD1 or TRBD2 may supply D (6 bases each). This CDR3 region has 15 residues. Germline CDR1 is PRHDT and CDR2 is FYEKMQ (reference sequence). V lost 5 bases to trimming and J lost 7 bases, with 18 bases between them.

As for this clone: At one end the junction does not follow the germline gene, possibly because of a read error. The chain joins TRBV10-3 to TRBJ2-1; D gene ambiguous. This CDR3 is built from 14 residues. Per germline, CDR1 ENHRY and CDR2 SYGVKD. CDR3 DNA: TGTGCCAGCAGTTACTCGATTTTTGACAATGAGCAGTTCTTC. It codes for CASSYSIFDNEQFF.

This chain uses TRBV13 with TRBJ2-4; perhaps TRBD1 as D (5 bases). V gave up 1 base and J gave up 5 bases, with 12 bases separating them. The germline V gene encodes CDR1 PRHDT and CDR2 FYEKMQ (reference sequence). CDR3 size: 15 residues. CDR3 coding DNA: TGTGCCAGCAGCTTAGTTTCAGGGTCCCAAAACATTCAGTACTTC. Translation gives CASSLVSGSQNIQYF. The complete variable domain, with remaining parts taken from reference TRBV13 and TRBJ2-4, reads AAGVIQSPRHLIKEKRETATLKCYPIPRHDTVYWYQQGPGQDPQFLISFYEKMQSDKGSIPDRFSAQQFSDYHSELNMSSLELGDSALYFCASSLVSGSQNIQYFGAGTRLSVL.

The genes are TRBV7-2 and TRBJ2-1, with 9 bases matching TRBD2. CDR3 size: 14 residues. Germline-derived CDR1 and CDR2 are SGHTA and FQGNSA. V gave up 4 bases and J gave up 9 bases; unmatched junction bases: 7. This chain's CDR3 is CASSWREGAGEQFF. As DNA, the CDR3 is TGTGCCAGCAGCTGGCGGGAGGGGGCTGGTGAGCAGTTCTTC.

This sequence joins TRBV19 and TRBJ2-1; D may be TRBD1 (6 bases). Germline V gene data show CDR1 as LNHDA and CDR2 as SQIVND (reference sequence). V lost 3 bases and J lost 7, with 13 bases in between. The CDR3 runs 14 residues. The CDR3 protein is CASSMAGEWNEQFF. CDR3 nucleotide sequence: TGTGCCAGTAGTATGGCAGGGGAATGGAATGAGCAGTTCTTC. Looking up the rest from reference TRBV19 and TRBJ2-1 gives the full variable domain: DGGITQSPKYLFRKEGQNVTLSCEQNLNHDAMYWYRQDPGQGLRLIYYSQIVNDFQKGDIAEGYSVSREKKESFPLTVTSAQKNPTAFYLCASSMAGEWNEQFFGPGTRLTVL.

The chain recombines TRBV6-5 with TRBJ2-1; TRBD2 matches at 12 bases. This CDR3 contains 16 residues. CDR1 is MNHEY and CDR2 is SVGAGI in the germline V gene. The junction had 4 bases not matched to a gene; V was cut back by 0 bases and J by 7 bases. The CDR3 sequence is CASSYSLAGGGNEQFF. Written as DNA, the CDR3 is TGTGCCAGCAGTTACTCCCTAGCGGGAGGGGGGAATGAGCAGTTCTTC.

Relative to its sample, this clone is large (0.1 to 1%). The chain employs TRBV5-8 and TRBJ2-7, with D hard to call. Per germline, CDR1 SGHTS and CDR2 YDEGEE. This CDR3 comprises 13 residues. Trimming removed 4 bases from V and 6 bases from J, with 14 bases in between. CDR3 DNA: TGTGCCAGCAGCAGGCGTGGGGTAGGCGAGCAGTACTTC. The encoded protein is CASSRRGVGEQYF. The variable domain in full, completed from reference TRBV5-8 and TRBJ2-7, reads EAGVTQSPTHLIKTRGQQATLRCSPISGHTSVYWYQQALGLGLQFLLWYDEGEERNRGNFPPRFSGRQFPNYSSELNVNALELEDSALYLCASSRRGVGEQYFGPGTRLTVT.

The CDR3 DNA reads TGTGCCAGCAGCACGCCCGAGGGGGCAAGGGGACTCGACACCTACGAGCAGTACTTC. This sequence encodes CASSTPEGARGLDTYEQYF. V and J are TRBV28 and TRBJ2-7, with D perhaps TRBD1 (7 bases). Germline lookup yields CDR1 MDHEN and CDR2 SYDVKM. With 6 bases removed from V and 2 bases from J, the gap between germline ends came to 29 bases. CDR3 length: 19 residues.

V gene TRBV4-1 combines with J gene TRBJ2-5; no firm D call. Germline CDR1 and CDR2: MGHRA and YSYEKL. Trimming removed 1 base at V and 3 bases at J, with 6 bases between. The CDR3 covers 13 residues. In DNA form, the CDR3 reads TGCGCCAGCAGCCAAGCCCGGGAAGAGACCCAGTACTTC. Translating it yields CASSQAREETQYF.

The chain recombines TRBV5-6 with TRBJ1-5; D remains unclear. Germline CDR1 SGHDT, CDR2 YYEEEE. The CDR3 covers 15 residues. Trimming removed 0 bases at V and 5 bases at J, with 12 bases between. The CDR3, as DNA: TGTGCCAGCAGCTTGGGGAGGGAGGGATATCAGCCCCAGCATTTT. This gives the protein CASSLGREGYQPQHF.

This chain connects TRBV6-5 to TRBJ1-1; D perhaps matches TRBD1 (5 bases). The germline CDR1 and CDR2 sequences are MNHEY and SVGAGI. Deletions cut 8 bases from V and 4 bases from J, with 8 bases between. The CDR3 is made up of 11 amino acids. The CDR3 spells CASSGPTEAFF. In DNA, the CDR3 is TGTGCCAGCTCAGGGCCCACTGAAGCTTTCTTT.

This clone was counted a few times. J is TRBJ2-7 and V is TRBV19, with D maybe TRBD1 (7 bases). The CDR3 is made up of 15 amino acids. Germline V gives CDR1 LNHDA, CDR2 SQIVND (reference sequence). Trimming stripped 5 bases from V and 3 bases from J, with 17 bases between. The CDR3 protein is CASSPRQGGYYEQYF. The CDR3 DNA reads TGTGCCAGTAGTCCCCGACAGGGAGGTTACTACGAGCAGTACTTC.

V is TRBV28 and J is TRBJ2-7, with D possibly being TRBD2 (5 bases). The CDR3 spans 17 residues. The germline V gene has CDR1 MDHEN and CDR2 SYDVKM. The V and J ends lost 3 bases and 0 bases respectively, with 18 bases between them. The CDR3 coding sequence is TGTGCCAGCAGTTTCCCCCCTACAGCGGACGTCTCCTACGAGCAGTACTTC. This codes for CASSFPPTADVSYEQYF.

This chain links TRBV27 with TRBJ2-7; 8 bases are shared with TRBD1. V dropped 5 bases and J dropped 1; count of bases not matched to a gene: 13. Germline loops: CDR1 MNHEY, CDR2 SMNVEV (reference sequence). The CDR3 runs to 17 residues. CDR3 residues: CASSPSPGRGLSYEQYF. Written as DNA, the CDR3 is TGTGCCAGCAGTCCCTCCCCCGGCAGGGGGCTATCCTACGAGCAGTACTTC.